The 29 T cell receptor beta chains listed next were all sequenced from one sample in a study of cytomegalovirus exposure and HLA in healthy donors (dated by TCRdb to 2016 to 2017). The protocol used for the library was the immunoSEQ multiplex PCR assay. A mixture of 60 forward primers for TCR Vbeta segments and 13 reverse primers for TCR Jbeta segments was used in the multiplex PCR. TCRdb provides this immuneACCESS table in a form limited to in-frame rearrangements. Some clones are lacking; in checked studies, under half of them reflect an unresolved V gene, and why the rest are absent is not known. This sample has about 130,000 clones in its table, and 76% of those were observed once. The top ten constitute just under 2% of the sample. Sample: PBMCs. These TCRs come from a man aged 45-60 years in good health and CMV-seronegative.

This sequence joins TRBV9 and TRBJ2-3; tentatively, D is TRBD2 (5 bases). Trimming pared 5 bases from V and 2 bases from J, leaving 12 bases between. Germline CDR1 and CDR2: SGDLS and YYNGEE. The CDR3 sequence is 14 residues long. CDR3 nucleotide sequence: TGTGCCAGCAGGAGGGTGACGGTCACAGATACGCAGTATTTT. Translated, it gives CASRRVTVTDTQYF.

The sample holds a few counts of this clone. The chain links TRBV7-2 to TRBJ1-6; D unresolved. The germline CDR1 and CDR2 sequences are SGHTA and FQGNSA. There are 15 residues in the CDR3. The ends were cut back, 1 base at V and 7 bases at J, with 11 bases in the middle. The CDR3 DNA follows: TGTGCCAGCAGCTTAGGTGTTAGATCCAATTCACCCCTCCACTTT. This encodes CASSLGVRSNSPLHF.

This clone has only one observation. J is TRBJ2-7 and V is TRBV5-1, with 7 positions matching TRBD1. Per the germline V gene, CDR1 is SGHRS and CDR2 is YFSETQ. This CDR3 has 14 amino acids. The junction had 14 bases not matched to a gene; V was cut back by 9 bases and J by 5 bases. CDR3 bases: TGCGCCACCCGTATACAGGGGAGTGTCGACGAGCAGTACTTC. Translation: CATRIQGSVDEQYF. The entire variable domain, with the rest obtained from reference TRBV5-1 and TRBJ2-7, is as follows: KAGVTQTPRYLIKTRGQQVTLSCSPISGHRSVSWYQQTPGQGLQFLFEYFSETQRNKGNFPGRFSGRQFSNSRSEMNVSTLELGDSALYLCATRIQGSVDEQYFGPGTRLTVT.

The rearrangement uses TRBV15 and TRBJ2-3; 7 bases line up with TRBD2. The length of the CDR3 is 16 residues. Germline CDR1 is LNHNV and CDR2 is YYDKDF (reference sequence). The V and J ends lost 1 base and 5 bases, in that order; junction bases with no gene match: 9. CDR3 DNA sequence: TGTGCCACCAGCAGAGTAGCGGGCAGGCGTGGAGATACGCAGTATTTT. Its protein product is CATSRVAGRRGDTQYF.

The CDR3 here is CASSKGHLTSGGGTDTQYF. In nucleotides, the CDR3 is TGTGCCAGCAGCAAAGGTCATTTGACTAGCGGGGGGGGCACAGATACGCAGTATTTT. This chain uses TRBV21-1 with TRBJ2-3; TRBD2 is taken as the D call from the table, unchecked against the DNA. TRBV21-1 corresponds to a pseudogene. The CDR3 is made up of 19 amino acids.

The chain links TRBV7-3 to TRBJ2-2; D gene unclear. This CDR3 region has 13 residues. The ends were cut back, 5 bases at V and 3 bases at J, with 7 bases in the middle. Germline V gives CDR1 SGHTA, CDR2 FQGTGA. For the CDR3, the DNA is TGTGCCAGCAGCCATCGGGACACCGGGGAGCTGTTTTTT. Its protein is CASSHRDTGELFF.

The chain combines TRBV7-2 with TRBJ2-4, with 7 bases that match TRBD1. The CDR3 runs 14 residues. Trimming cost V 3 bases and J 6 bases; bases outside gene matches: 5. Germline V gene data show CDR1 as SGHTA and CDR2 as FQGNSA. DNA for the CDR3: TGTGCCAGCAGCTTTTCGACAGGGTCAAACATTCAGTACTTC. It translates to CASSFSTGSNIQYF. Full variable domain (rest looked up from reference TRBV7-2 and TRBJ2-4): GAGVSQSPSNKVTEKGKDVELRCDPISGHTALYWYRQSLGQGLEFLIYFQGNSAPDKSGLPSDRFSAERTGGSVSTLTIQRTQQEDSAVYLCASSFSTGSNIQYFGAGTRLSVL.

The chain is built from TRBV5-1 and TRBJ2-3; 9 nucleotides line up with TRBD2. V lost 0 bases and J lost 3; bases outside the gene matches: 5. The CDR3 runs to 16 residues. The V gene's germline CDR1 is SGHRS and CDR2 YFSETQ. The CDR3 region is CASSLVRAGGTDTQYF. In nucleotides, the CDR3 is TGCGCCAGCAGCTTGGTCCGAGCGGGGGGTACAGATACGCAGTATTTT.

In this sample, this clone turned up a few times. The rearrangement links TRBV5-1 to TRBJ2-5; 10 bases fit TRBD1. CDR3 length: 16 residues. Looked up from germline, CDR1 is SGHRS and CDR2 is YFSETQ. V trimming: 5 bases; J trimming: 1 base; junction bases outside the gene matches: 8. The CDR3 loop reads CASSRDRGRVQETQYF. CDR3 bases: TGCGCCAGCAGTCGGGACAGGGGTCGGGTCCAAGAGACCCAGTACTTC.

This clone was counted a few times. The chain has TRBV19 and TRBJ2-3, with 9 bases fitting TRBD1. Looked up from germline, CDR1 is LNHDA and CDR2 is SQIVND (reference sequence). The CDR3 spans 16 residues. V shed 3 bases and J 5 bases; nucleotides not matched to a gene: 9. The CDR3 spells CASSMGETGGIDTQYF. Here the CDR3 DNA reads TGTGCCAGTAGTATGGGGGAGACAGGGGGGATAGATACGCAGTATTTT. The full variable domain, its missing parts supplied by reference TRBV19 and TRBJ2-3, is DGGITQSPKYLFRKEGQNVTLSCEQNLNHDAMYWYRQDPGQGLRLIYYSQIVNDFQKGDIAEGYSVSREKKESFPLTVTSAQKNPTAFYLCASSMGETGGIDTQYFGPGTRLTVL.

The V and J genes are TRBV2 and TRBJ1-6; D may be TRBD1 (5 bases). The CDR3 consists of 16 residues. CDR1 is SNHLY, CDR2 FYNNEI, per germline. Deletions cut 4 bases from V and 0 bases from J, with 10 bases between. CDR3 region: CASSVEGSSYNSPLHF. In DNA, the CDR3 is TGTGCCAGCAGTGTGGAGGGGAGCTCCTATAATTCACCCCTCCACTTT. The whole variable domain, filled in from reference TRBV2 and TRBJ1-6, reads EPEVTQTPSHQVTQMGQEVILRCVPISNHLYFYWYRQILGQKVEFLVSFYNNEISEKSEIFDDQFSVERPDGSNFTLKIRSTKLEDSAMYFCASSVEGSSYNSPLHFGNGTRLTVT.

J is TRBJ1-5 and V is TRBV7-2; D is undetermined. This CDR3 is 15 amino acids long. Germline V gene sequence: CDR1 SGHTA, CDR2 FQGNSA. V shed 2 bases and J shed 3 bases, with 11 bases lying between them. CDR3 sequence: CASSLNAGFNQPQHF. DNA for the CDR3: TGTGCCAGCAGCTTAAATGCAGGCTTCAATCAGCCCCAGCATTTT.

V is TRBV11-3 and J is TRBJ2-2, with TRBD1 matching 12 bases. This CDR3 region has 16 residues. Germline V gives CDR1 SGHNT, CDR2 YENEEA. The trim removed 3 bases at V and 2 bases at J, leaving 1 base unmatched. The CDR3 nucleotides read TGTGCCAGCAGCTTCGGGACAGGGGGCAACACCGGGGAGCTGTTTTTT. Translation gives CASSFGTGGNTGELFF.

This rearrangement joins TRBV7-8 to TRBJ1-2, with a tentative D call TRBD1 (5 bases). Germline CDR1 reads SGHVS; CDR2 reads FQNEAQ. This CDR3 spans 14 amino acids. Between the trimmed V and J ends, which lost 5 bases and 2 bases, there was a span of 12 bases. This CDR3 is CASSEGLRNYGYTF. CDR3 DNA: TGTGCCAGCAGCGAGGGACTGCGGAACTATGGCTACACCTTC.

V and J are TRBV7-8 and TRBJ2-6, with 7 bases that match TRBD1. The junction had 9 bases not matched to a gene; V was cut back by 8 bases and J by 2 bases. CDR3 length equals 16 residues. Germline V gene sequence: CDR1 SGHVS, CDR2 FQNEAQ. DNA for the CDR3: TGTGCCAGCTGGGAGACAGGGCCGACTGGGGCCAACGTCCTGACTTTC. It translates to CASWETGPTGANVLTF.

In DNA form, the CDR3 reads TGTGCCAGCAGCTCAGGGACAGGGGATGAAAAACTGTTTTTT. This gives the protein CASSSGTGDEKLFF. The chain has TRBV7-9 and TRBJ1-4, with 10 bases identical to TRBD1. The CDR3 length is 14 residues. Germline CDR1 and CDR2: SEHNR and FQNEAQ (reference sequence). After removal of 4 bases from V and 6 bases from J, the junction contained 2 bases not matched to a gene.

In DNA, the CDR3 is TGCAGCGTCCGGGACACTTACACCGGGGAGCTGTTTTTT. As protein: CSVRDTYTGELFF. This chain uses TRBV29-1 with TRBJ2-2; D might be TRBD1 (6 bases). Germline assignment: CDR1 SQVTM and CDR2 ANQGSEA. The CDR3 is made up of 13 amino acids. V was cut by 6 bases and J by 3 bases, with 11 bases left in between.

The chain is built from TRBV4-1 and TRBJ1-1; no definite D call. V was trimmed by 4 bases and J by 1 base, leaving 7 bases between them. CDR1 and CDR2 (germline): MGHRA, YSYEKL. CDR3 length equals 13 residues. The CDR3 is CASSRQKNTEAFF. The CDR3 DNA follows: TGCGCCAGCAGCCGTCAGAAGAACACTGAAGCTTTCTTT.

This clone was seen only a few times. The chain links TRBV15 to TRBJ2-2; 9 nucleotides line up with TRBD1. V was clipped by 3 bases and J by 5 bases; unmatched bases: 4. CDR3 length equals 15 residues. Germline assignment: CDR1 LNHNV and CDR2 YYDKDF (reference sequence). Written as DNA, the CDR3 is TGTGCCACCAGCAGTATGACAGGGGGGACCGGGGAGCTGTTTTTT. It is translated as CATSSMTGGTGELFF.

This clone is a singleton in its sample. The CDR3 spells CAPVIAGVGNTIYF. CDR3 coding DNA: TGTGCCCCCGTTATAGCCGGGGTCGGAAACACCATATATTTT. The chain has TRBV6-4 and TRBJ1-3; D is uncertain. Trimming stripped 11 bases from V and 4 bases from J, with 18 bases between. The CDR3 runs to 14 residues. Per germline, CDR1 MRHNA and CDR2 SNTAGT.

This clone was recorded once. V gene TRBV5-4 combines with J gene TRBJ1-1; D gene uncertain. The CDR3 length is 14 residues. Trimming removed 1 base from V and 1 base from J, with 8 bases in between. CDR1 and CDR2 (germline): SGHNT, YYREEE (reference sequence). The CDR3 region has the DNA TGTGCCAGCAGCTTGCAAGCGGCGAACACTGAAGCTTTCTTT. Its translation is CASSLQAANTEAFF.

The genes are TRBV28 and TRBJ2-2, with TRBD2 identical over 10 bases. CDR3 length equals 14 residues. Germline V gene lookup returns CDR1 MDHEN and CDR2 SYDVKM. Unmatched junction bases numbered 4, after V lost 9 bases and J lost 3 bases. CDR3 residues: CASQRGGDTGELFF. In DNA, the CDR3 is TGTGCCAGTCAGCGGGGGGGCGACACCGGGGAGCTGTTTTTT. Looking up the rest from reference TRBV28 and TRBJ2-2 gives the full variable domain: DVKVTQSSRYLVKRTGEKVFLECVQDMDHENMFWYRQDPGLGLRLIYFSYDVKMKEKGDIPEGYSVSREKKERFSLILESASTNQTSMYLCASQRGGDTGELFFGEGSRLTVL.

The rearrangement uses TRBV6-1 and TRBJ2-3; no clear D. V was trimmed by 4 bases and J by 7 bases, leaving 9 bases between them. CDR1 is MNHNS, CDR2 SASEGT, per germline. This CDR3 contains 12 residues. The CDR3 DNA sequence: TGTGCCAGCAGTGCTATTTCGCATACGCAGTATTTT. Amino acid sequence: CASSAISHTQYF.

The V call is TRBV28, the J call TRBJ2-5; 9 nucleotides match TRBD2. Looked up from germline, CDR1 is MDHEN and CDR2 is SYDVKM. Losses at the gene ends were 2 bases for V and 5 bases for J; bases not matched to a gene: 12. The CDR3 contains 17 residues. The CDR3 spells CASSLRGGSGGGETQYF. CDR3 nucleotide sequence: TGTGCCAGCAGTTTACGGGGGGGTAGCGGGGGTGGCGAGACCCAGTACTTC.

CDR3 nucleotide sequence: TGTGCCAGCAGTCCTAACAGGGGGGAGACCCAGTACTTC. It yields the protein CASSPNRGETQYF. The rearrangement joins TRBV28 to TRBJ2-5, with 8 bases fitting TRBD1. The CDR3 has 13 amino acids. Germline CDR1 reads MDHEN; CDR2 reads SYDVKM. The junction had 4 bases not matched to a gene; V was cut back by 5 bases and J by 5 bases.

The chain has TRBV4-1 and TRBJ2-5, with a weak D call TRBD1 (6 bases). CDR3 size: 14 residues. V was shortened by 4 bases and J by 7 bases, with 16 bases between the two germline ends. Germline CDR1 is MGHRA and CDR2 is YSYEKL. For the CDR3, the DNA is TGCGCCAGCAGCCTAGGACAGTCTGCGACGACCCAGTACTTC. Amino acid sequence: CASSLGQSATTQYF.

CDR3: CASSLGTDGYTF. The CDR3 DNA reads as TGTGCCAGCAGCTTAGGAACAGATGGCTACACCTTC. The V gene is TRBV7-9, the J gene TRBJ1-2; D is unclear. V was cut by 1 base and J by 6 bases, with 6 bases left in between. Germline assignment: CDR1 SEHNR and CDR2 FQNEAQ (reference sequence). The CDR3 sequence is 12 residues long.

The chain joins TRBV18 to TRBJ1-4; tentatively, D is TRBD1 (5 bases). Trimming took off 0 bases at V and 5 bases at J, with 7 bases between the two ends. The germline V gene has CDR1 KGHSH and CDR2 LQKENI. The CDR3 is 14 amino acids. CDR3 bases: TGTGCCAGCTCACCACCAGGGGAAAATGAAAAACTGTTTTTT. This translates into CASSPPGENEKLFF.

The rearrangement joins TRBV5-4 to TRBJ2-3; 11 positions match TRBD2. The CDR3 is 15 amino acids. The V gene end was trimmed by 1 base and the J gene end by 5 bases; junction bases not matched to a gene: 3. CDR1 is SGHNT, CDR2 YYREEE, per germline (reference sequence). The CDR3 protein is CASSLPSGGIDTQYF. The CDR3 coding sequence is TGTGCCAGCAGCTTGCCTAGCGGGGGGATAGATACGCAGTATTTT.